Reported below is one TCR beta chain. Its target is not known. The data belong to a study of CD8+ T cells in alopecia areata. Study in general: After 6 to 18 months of tofacitinib, follow-up continued 6 months off drug. Points from the study as a whole: TCR sharing was clearer in mice than between patients, perhaps partly owing to patient HLA diversity. An increase in clonality over normal scalp was evident in lesional scalp, especially alopecia totalis/universalis.

Lesional scalp punch biopsies and peripheral blood came from alopecia areata patients. RNA, once extracted, was reverse transcribed into cDNA for use as the sequencing template. Data came from immunoSEQ multiplex PCR; TCRdb stores just in-frame clones and leaves some out. The data show fewer than 200,000 clones, over 50% seen once. Sequencing was performed on CD4+ T cells sorted from blood, taken at week 0. This clonotype was obtained from a human donor with alopecia areata.

The CDR3 reads CASSYQPAREAFF. The CDR3 bases are TGTGCCAGCAGTTACCAGCCAGCTCGTGAAGCTTTCTTT. The gene calls are TRBV6-5 and TRBJ1-1; the D is unclear. Per the germline V gene, CDR1 is MNHEY and CDR2 is SVGAGI. V lost 2 bases, J lost 7 bases, and 11 bases lay in between. The CDR3 has 13 amino acids.